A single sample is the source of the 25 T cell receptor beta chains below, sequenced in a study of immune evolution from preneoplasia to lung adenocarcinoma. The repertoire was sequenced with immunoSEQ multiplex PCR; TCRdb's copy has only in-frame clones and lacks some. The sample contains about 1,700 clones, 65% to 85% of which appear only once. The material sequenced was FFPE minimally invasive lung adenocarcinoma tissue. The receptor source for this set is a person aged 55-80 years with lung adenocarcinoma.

The CDR3 sequence is CASRLAGGGETQYF. The CDR3 nucleotides are TGTGCCAGCAGACTAGCGGGGGGGGGCGAGACCCAGTACTTC. The rearrangement links TRBV28 to TRBJ2-5; 13 positions agree with TRBD2. V lost 6 bases to trimming and J lost 5 bases; unmatched junction nucleotides: 3. Per germline, CDR1 MDHEN and CDR2 SYDVKM. This CDR3 comprises 14 residues.

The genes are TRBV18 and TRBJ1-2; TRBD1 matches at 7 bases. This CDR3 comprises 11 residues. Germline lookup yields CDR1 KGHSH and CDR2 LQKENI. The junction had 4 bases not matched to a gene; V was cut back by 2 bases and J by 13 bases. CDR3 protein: CASSPEQGLTF. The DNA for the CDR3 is TGTGCCAGCTCACCAGAACAGGGGCTCACCTTC.

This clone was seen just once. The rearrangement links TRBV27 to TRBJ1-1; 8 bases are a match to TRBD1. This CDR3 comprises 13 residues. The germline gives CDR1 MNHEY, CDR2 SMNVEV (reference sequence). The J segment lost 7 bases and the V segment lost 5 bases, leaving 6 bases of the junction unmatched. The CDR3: CASSPQGVGEAFF. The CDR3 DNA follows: TGTGCCAGCAGTCCACAGGGGGTAGGTGAAGCTTTCTTT.

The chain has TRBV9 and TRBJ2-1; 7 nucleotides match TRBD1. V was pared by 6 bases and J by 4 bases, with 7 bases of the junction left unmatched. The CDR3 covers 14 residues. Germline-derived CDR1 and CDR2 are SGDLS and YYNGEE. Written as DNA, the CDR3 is TGTGCCAGCAACCCGGGACAGCAATACAATGAGCAGTTCTTC. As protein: CASNPGQQYNEQFF.

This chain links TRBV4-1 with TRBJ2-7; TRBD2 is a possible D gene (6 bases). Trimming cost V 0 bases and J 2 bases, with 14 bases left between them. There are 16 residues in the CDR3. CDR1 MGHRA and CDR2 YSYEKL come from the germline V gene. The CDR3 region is CASSQEARTKTYEQYF. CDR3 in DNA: TGCGCCAGCAGCCAAGAGGCCCGGACTAAGACCTACGAGCAGTACTTC.

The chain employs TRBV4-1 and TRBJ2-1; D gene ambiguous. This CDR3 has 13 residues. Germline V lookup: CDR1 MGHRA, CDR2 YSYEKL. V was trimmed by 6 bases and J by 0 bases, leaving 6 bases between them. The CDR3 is CASSWSSYNEQFF. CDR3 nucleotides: TGCGCCAGCAGTTGGAGCTCCTACAATGAGCAGTTCTTC.

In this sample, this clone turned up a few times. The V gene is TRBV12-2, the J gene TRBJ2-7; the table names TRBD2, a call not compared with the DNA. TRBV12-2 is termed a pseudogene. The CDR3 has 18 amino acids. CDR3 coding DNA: TGTGCAAGTCGCTTAGCGCATATTCGGACTCCACTCTACTACGAGCAGTACTTC. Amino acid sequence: CASRLAHIRTPLYYEQYF.

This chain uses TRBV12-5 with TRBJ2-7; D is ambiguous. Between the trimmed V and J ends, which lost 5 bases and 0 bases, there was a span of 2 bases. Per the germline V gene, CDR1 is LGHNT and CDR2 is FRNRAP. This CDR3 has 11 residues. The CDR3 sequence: CASGSSYEQYF. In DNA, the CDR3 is TGTGCTAGTGGTAGCTCCTACGAGCAGTACTTC.

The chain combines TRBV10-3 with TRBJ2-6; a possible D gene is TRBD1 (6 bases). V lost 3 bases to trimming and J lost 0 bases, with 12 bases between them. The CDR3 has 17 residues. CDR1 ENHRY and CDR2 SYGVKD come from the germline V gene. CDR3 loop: CAISDQGPSSGANVLTF. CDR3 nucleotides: TGTGCCATCAGTGACCAGGGGCCGAGCTCTGGGGCCAACGTCCTGACTTTC.

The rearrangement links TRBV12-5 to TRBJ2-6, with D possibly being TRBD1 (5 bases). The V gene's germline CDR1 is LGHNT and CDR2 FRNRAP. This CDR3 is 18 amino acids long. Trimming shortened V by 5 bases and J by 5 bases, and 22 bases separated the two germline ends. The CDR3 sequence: CASGSFSAGQSRANVLTF. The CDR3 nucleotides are TGTGCTAGTGGTAGTTTTAGTGCAGGACAAAGTCGGGCCAACGTCCTGACTTTC. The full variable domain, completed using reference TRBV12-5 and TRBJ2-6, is DARVTQTPRHKVTEMGQEVTMRCQPILGHNTVFWYRQTMMQGLELLAYFRNRAPLDDSGMPKDRFSAEMPDATLATLKIQPSEPRDSAVYFCASGSFSAGQSRANVLTFGAGSRLTVL.

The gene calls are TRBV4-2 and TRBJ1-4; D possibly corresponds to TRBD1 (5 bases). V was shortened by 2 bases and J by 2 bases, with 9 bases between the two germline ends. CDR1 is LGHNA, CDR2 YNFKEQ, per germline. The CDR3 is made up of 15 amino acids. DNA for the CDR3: TGTGCCAGCAGCCAATTGCAGGGCACTAATGAAAAACTGTTTTTT. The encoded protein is CASSQLQGTNEKLFF.

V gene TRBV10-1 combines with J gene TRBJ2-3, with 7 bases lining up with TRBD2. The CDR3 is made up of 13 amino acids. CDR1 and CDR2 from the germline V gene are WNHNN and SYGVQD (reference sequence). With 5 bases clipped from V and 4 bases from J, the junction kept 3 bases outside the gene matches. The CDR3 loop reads CASSSLASDTQYF. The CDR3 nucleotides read TGCGCCAGCAGTTCACTAGCGTCAGATACGCAGTATTTT.

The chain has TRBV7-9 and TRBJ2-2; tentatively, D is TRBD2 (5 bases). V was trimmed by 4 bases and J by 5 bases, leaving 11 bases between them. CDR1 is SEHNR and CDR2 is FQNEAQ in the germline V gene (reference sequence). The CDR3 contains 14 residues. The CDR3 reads CASSWTVSTGELFF. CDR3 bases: TGTGCCAGCAGCTGGACTGTCTCAACCGGGGAGCTGTTTTTT. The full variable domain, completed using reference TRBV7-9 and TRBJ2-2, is DTGVSQNPRHKITKRGQNVTFRCDPISEHNRLYWYRQTLGQGPEFLTYFQNEAQLEKSRLLSDRFSAERPKGSFSTLEIQRTEQGDSAMYLCASSWTVSTGELFFGEGSRLTVL.

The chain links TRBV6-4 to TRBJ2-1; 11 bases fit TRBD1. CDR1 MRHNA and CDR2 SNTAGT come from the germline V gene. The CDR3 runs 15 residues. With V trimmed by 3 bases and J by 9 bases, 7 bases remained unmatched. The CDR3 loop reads CASSEAGTGGFEQFF. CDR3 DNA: TGTGCCAGCAGTGAGGCCGGGACAGGGGGGTTTGAGCAGTTCTTC.

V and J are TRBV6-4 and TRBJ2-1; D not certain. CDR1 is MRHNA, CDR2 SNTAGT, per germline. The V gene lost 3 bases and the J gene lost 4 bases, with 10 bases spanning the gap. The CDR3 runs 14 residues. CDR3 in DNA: TGTGCCAGCAGTGAGAGAGGTCAGTACAATGAGCAGTTCTTC. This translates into CASSERGQYNEQFF.

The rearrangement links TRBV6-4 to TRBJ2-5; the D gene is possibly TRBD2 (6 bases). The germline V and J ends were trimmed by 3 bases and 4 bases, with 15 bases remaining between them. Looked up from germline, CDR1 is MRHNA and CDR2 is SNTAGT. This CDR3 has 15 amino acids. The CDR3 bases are TGTGCCAGCAGTGAGGGTCAGGGAGGAGGAGAGACCCAGTACTTC. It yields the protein CASSEGQGGGETQYF.

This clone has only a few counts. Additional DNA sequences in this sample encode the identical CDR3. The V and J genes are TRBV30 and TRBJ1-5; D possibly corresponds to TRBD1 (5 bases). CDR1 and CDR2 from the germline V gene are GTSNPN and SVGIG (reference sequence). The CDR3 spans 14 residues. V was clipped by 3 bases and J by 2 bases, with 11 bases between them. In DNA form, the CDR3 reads TGTGCCTGGAGCCAGGGTATCGGCAATCAGCCCCAGCATTTT. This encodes CAWSQGIGNQPQHF.

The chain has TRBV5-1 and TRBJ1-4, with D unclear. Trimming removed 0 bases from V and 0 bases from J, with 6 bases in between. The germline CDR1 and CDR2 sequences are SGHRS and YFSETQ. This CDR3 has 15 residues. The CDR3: CASSLVRATNEKLFF. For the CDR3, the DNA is TGCGCCAGCAGCTTGGTTAGAGCAACTAATGAAAAACTGTTTTTT.

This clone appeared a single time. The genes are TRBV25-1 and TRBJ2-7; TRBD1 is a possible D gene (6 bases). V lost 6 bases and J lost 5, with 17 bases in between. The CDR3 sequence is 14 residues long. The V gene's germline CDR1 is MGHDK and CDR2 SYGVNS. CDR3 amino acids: CASRTTGWLDEQYF. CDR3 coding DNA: TGTGCCAGCAGGACAACAGGGTGGCTTGACGAGCAGTACTTC.

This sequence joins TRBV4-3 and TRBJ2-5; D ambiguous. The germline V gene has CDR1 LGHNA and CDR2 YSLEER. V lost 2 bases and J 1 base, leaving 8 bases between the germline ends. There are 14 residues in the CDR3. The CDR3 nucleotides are TGCGCCAGCAGCCAAAGTCTGTCCCAAGAGACCCAGTACTTC. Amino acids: CASSQSLSQETQYF.

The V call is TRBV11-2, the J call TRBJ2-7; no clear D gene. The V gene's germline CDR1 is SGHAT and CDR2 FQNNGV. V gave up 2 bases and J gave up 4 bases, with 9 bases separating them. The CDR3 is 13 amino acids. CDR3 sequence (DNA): TGTGCCAGCAGCTTAACCTTAGGGTACGAGCAGTACTTC. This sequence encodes CASSLTLGYEQYF.

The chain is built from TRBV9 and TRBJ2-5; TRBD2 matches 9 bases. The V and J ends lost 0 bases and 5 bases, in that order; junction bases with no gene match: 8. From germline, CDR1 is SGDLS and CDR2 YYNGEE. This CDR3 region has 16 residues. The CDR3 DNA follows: TGTGCCAGCAGCGTAGAGGGCGGGGGGGCCTGGGAGACCCAGTACTTC. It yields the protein CASSVEGGGAWETQYF.

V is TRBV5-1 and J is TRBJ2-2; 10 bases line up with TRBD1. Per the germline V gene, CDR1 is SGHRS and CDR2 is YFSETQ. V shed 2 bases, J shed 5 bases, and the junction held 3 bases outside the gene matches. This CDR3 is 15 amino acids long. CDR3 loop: CASSLGQGVTGELFF. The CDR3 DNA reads TGCGCCAGCAGCTTAGGACAGGGGGTTACCGGGGAGCTGTTTTTT.

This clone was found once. CDR3 sequence (DNA): TGCAGCGTTGAGCGGGGGAGGAACACTGAAGCTTTCTTT. The encoded protein is CSVERGRNTEAFF. The chain links TRBV29-1 to TRBJ1-1, with a weak D call TRBD1 (5 bases). Germline V gene lookup returns CDR1 SQVTM and CDR2 ANQGSEA. The CDR3 runs 13 residues. Trimming pared 3 bases from V and 1 base from J, leaving 9 bases between.

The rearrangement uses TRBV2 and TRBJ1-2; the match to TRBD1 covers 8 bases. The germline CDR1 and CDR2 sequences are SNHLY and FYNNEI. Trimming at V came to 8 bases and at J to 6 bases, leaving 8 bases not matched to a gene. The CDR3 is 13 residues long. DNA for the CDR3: TGTGCCAGCCGGGACAGGAATACGGATGGCTACACCTTC. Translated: CASRDRNTDGYTF.